What follows describes a single TCR beta chain. No antigen is known for it. CD4+ T cells from unexposed donors were obtained before the COVID-19 pandemic (2011-2018). Isolation of CD4+ T cells took place after approximately 11 days in culture. Cells permitting, SARS-CoV-2 S/N and four cold-coronavirus spikes were tested on unexposed-donor CD4+ T cells. Some 1.9 million PBMCs per well were cultured with approximately 9.2 IU/ml IL-2. The entry originates in a study of CD4 T cells in relation to SARS-CoV-2 and coronaviruses. In the study overall: TCR beta CDR3s were sequenced after approximately ten-day antigen culture of PBMCs. Negative control cultures got HIV-1 Nef peptides or no peptide.

V was shortened by 10 bases and J by 0 bases, with 16 bases between the two germline ends. CDR1 is MRHNA and CDR2 is SNTAGT in the germline V gene. The CDR3 loop spans 15 amino acids. Sequencing was performed with immunoSEQ multiplex PCR; in TCRdb, only in-frame clones are kept and a portion is missing. This table has some 20,000 clones, around four fifths appearing once. The specimen was CD4+ T cells from PBMCs, cultured in vitro. This TCR came from a human donor in good health. The genes are TRBV6-4 and TRBJ2-1, with D perhaps TRBD1 (5 bases). CDR3 residues: CATGPTVISYNEQFF. The CDR3 nucleotides read TGTGCCACCGGACCGACAGTGATCTCCTACAATGAGCAGTTCTTC.